These 17 T cell receptor beta chains came from one sample sequenced in a study of spatial heterogeneity in lung cancer. In TCRdb, the 5' RACE reads were re-called with MiXCR into one record per CDR3 protein. Of more than 35,000 distinct CDR3 sequences in the sample, around 5.2% were seen once. Time point denoted: sample taken at primary tumor resection. Unsorted tumor, nontumor lung tissue or cryopreserved PBMC supplied the whole RNA. The input for sequencing was PBMCs, taken at surgery. The source is a female donor with early-stage non-small cell lung cancer.

This clonotype was recorded at least ten times. The CDR3 region has the DNA TGTGCCAGCAGTGTGGGACAGAACACCGGGGAGCTGTTTTTT. This sequence encodes CASSVGQNTGELFF. The chain uses TRBV28 and TRBJ2-2; TRBD1 might be the D (6 bases). The CDR3 is made up of 14 amino acids. Germline V gene data show CDR1 as MDHEN and CDR2 as SYDVKM. The V gene lost 5 bases and the J gene lost 1 base, with 8 bases spanning the gap.

This clonotype was seen repeatedly, ten times or more. The V and J genes are TRBV7-7 and TRBJ2-1, with TRBD2 as a possible D gene (8 bases). The CDR3 contains 15 residues. Germline V gene data show CDR1 as SSHAT and CDR2 as FNYEAQ (reference sequence). The CDR3 loop is CASGERDSVFDEQFF. The CDR3 DNA is TGTGCTAGCGGGGAAAGGGACAGCGTTTTCGATGAGCAGTTCTTC.

This clonotype was detected ten times or more. This chain joins TRBV15 and TRBJ2-3; 8 bases agree with TRBD1. Germline V gives CDR1 LNHNV, CDR2 YYDKDF (reference sequence). The CDR3 has 14 amino acids. The V segment lost 1 base and the J segment 4 bases; nucleotides outside the gene matches: 1. The CDR3, as DNA: TGTGCCACCAGCAGAGGGGGACAGGCAGATACGCAGTATTTT. Amino acids: CATSRGGQADTQYF.

Concerning this clonotype itself: The conserved phenylalanine or tryptophan is not found at the CDR3 terminus, so this likely reflects a read error. The chain links TRBV12-3 or TRBV12-4 to TRBJ1-1; D is uncertain. V was cut by 5 bases and J by 5 bases, with 15 bases left in between. The CDR3 loop spans 14 amino acids. For the CDR3, the DNA is TGTGCCAGCAGTCCCACAGTGGGGAGGACTGAAGCTTTCTTA. Its translation is CASSPTVGRTEAFL.

This clonotype was picked up many times. In DNA form, the CDR3 reads TGTGCCAGCAGCTCACTAGCGGGGGGAGCCTCAGATACGCAGTATTTT. Protein product: CASSSLAGGASDTQYF. The chain links TRBV7-9 to TRBJ2-3; 12 bases are a match to TRBD2. J lost 4 bases, V lost 4 bases, and 6 bases had no gene match. The CDR3 has 16 amino acids. Looked up from germline, CDR1 is SEHNR and CDR2 is FQNEAQ (reference sequence). Full variable domain (remainder filled in from reference TRBV7-9 and TRBJ2-3): DTGVSQNPRHKITKRGQNVTFRCDPISEHNRLYWYRQTLGQGPEFLTYFQNEAQLEKSRLLSDRFSAERPKGSFSTLEIQRTEQGDSAMYLCASSSLAGGASDTQYFGPGTRLTVL.

With regard to this clonotype: Mismatch with germline at one junction end may stem from a read error. V is TRBV20-1 and J is TRBJ1-4; D is possibly TRBD1 (6 bases). This CDR3 contains 12 residues. CDR1 and CDR2 (germline): DFQATT, SNEGSKA (reference sequence). CDR3 coding DNA: TGCAGTGCTAGGGGGGCCCGAGGGGACAACCAATTT. This sequence encodes CSARGARGDNQF.

This clonotype was detected many times. The genes are TRBV10-3 and TRBJ1-5, with 9 bases that match TRBD1. There are 14 residues in the CDR3. Trimming took 4 bases from V and 5 from J; bases not matched to a gene: 3. Germline V gene sequence: CDR1 ENHRY, CDR2 SYGVKD. The CDR3 loop reads CAISAGTGYQPQHF. In DNA, the CDR3 is TGTGCCATCAGTGCTGGGACAGGGTATCAGCCCCAGCATTTT.

This clonotype was detected many times. The chain joins TRBV6-5 to TRBJ2-3; TRBD2 matches 7 bases. V lost 0 bases and J lost 0; bases outside the gene matches: 6. The V gene's germline CDR1 is MNHEY and CDR2 SVGAGI. The CDR3 extends over 17 amino acids. The CDR3 DNA reads as TGTGCCAGCAGTTACTCGAGCGGGGACTCGAGCACAGATACGCAGTATTTT. Translated, it gives CASSYSSGDSSTDTQYF.

This clonotype was counted only a few times. The V gene is TRBV4-3, the J gene TRBJ1-3; TRBD1 matches 7 bases. The CDR3 spans 18 residues. Germline lookup yields CDR1 LGHNA and CDR2 YSLEER. J gave up 0 bases and V 6 bases, and 14 bases lay outside the gene matches. The CDR3 DNA reads TGCGCCAGCAGTCTAACAGGGGCCGCGGCTGTCTCTGGAAACACCATATATTTT. Its protein product is CASSLTGAAAVSGNTIYF.

The chain uses TRBV6-2 or TRBV6-3 and TRBJ1-1; 9 nucleotides agree with TRBD1. The CDR3 is 24 residues long. Trimming took 2 bases from V and 2 from J; bases not matched to a gene: 30. Germline V lookup: CDR1 MNHEY, CDR2 SVGEGT. The CDR3 DNA sequence: TGTGCCAGCAGTTACGAGGCTGCTCCGGGACAGGGAAATAGGCCCGCACTTTTCAACACTGAAGCTTTCTTT. Amino acids: CASSYEAAPGQGNRPALFNTEAFF.

V gene TRBV27 combines with J gene TRBJ1-2, with no clear D. The ends were cut back, 3 bases at V and 0 bases at J, with 8 bases in the middle. The germline CDR1 and CDR2 sequences are MNHEY and SMNVEV (reference sequence). The CDR3 covers 14 residues. The DNA for the CDR3 is TGTGCCAGCAGTTTGGGAGTAACTAACTATGGCTACACCTTC. Its protein is CASSLGVTNYGYTF.

This clonotype was counted ten times or more. V gene TRBV7-9 combines with J gene TRBJ2-7; 9 bases align to TRBD1. Trimming at V came to 4 bases and at J to 7 bases, leaving 20 bases not matched to a gene. The V gene's germline CDR1 is SEHNR and CDR2 FQNEAQ (reference sequence). CDR3 size: 18 residues. The CDR3 protein is CASSSTSPGQGMVWEQYF. The CDR3 DNA follows: TGTGCCAGCAGCTCCACTTCACCCGGACAGGGGATGGTGTGGGAGCAGTACTTC.

This clonotype turned up a few times. V usage is TRBV19 and J usage is TRBJ2-2; D is possibly TRBD1 or TRBD2 (5 bases each). The CDR3 totals 18 residues. V was clipped by 3 bases and J by 4 bases, with 21 bases between them. Germline CDR1 reads LNHDA; CDR2 reads SQIVND (reference sequence). CDR3 sequence (DNA): TGTGCCAGTAGTATGGGGCATGGCCTGGGAGCCCTCACCGGGGAGCTGTTTTTT. Translation: CASSMGHGLGALTGELFF.

This clonotype was recorded at least ten times. This rearrangement joins TRBV5-3 to TRBJ1-2, with D possibly being TRBD1 (5 bases). TRBV5-3 is treated as an ORF (open reading frame) with a function not yet certain. Trimming took 2 bases from V and 7 from J, leaving 15 bases between them. The CDR3 totals 14 residues. Here the CDR3 reads CARSFQGRVCGYTF. In DNA form, the CDR3 reads TGTGCCAGAAGCTTCCAGGGAAGAGTTTGTGGCTACACCTTC.

This clonotype has ten or more counts. This chain uses TRBV9 with TRBJ2-7, with a tentative D call TRBD1 (6 bases). The V gene lost 6 bases and the J gene lost 4 bases, with 17 bases spanning the gap. The germline CDR1 and CDR2 sequences are SGDLS and YYNGEE. This CDR3 contains 14 residues. In DNA, the CDR3 is TGTGCCAGCACTCCCGGGCAGGGGAATTACGAGCAGTACTTC. This gives the protein CASTPGQGNYEQYF.

The chain links TRBV2 to TRBJ1-5; a possible D gene is TRBD1 (6 bases). V gave up 1 base and J gave up 2 bases, with 12 bases separating them. The CDR3 loop spans 16 amino acids. Germline assignment: CDR1 SNHLY and CDR2 FYNNEI. This CDR3 is CASSEGGGAGNQPQHF. The CDR3 DNA is TGTGCCAGCAGTGAAGGGGGGGGCGCCGGCAATCAGCCCCAGCATTTT.

V and J are TRBV7-3 and TRBJ2-5, with D tentatively TRBD2 (6 bases). The CDR3 runs to 15 residues. Germline CDR1 and CDR2: SGHTA and FQGTGA. V gave up 0 bases and J gave up 1 base, with 9 bases separating them. CDR3 sequence reads: CASSLTGGPQETQYF. The CDR3 coding sequence is TGTGCCAGCAGCTTAACAGGAGGGCCCCAAGAGACCCAGTACTTC. Looking up the rest from reference TRBV7-3 and TRBJ2-5 gives the full variable domain: GAGVSQTPSNKVTEKGKYVELRCDPISGHTALYWYRQSLGQGPEFLIYFQGTGAADDSGLPNDRFFAVRPEGSVSTLKIQRTERGDSAVYLCASSLTGGPQETQYFGPGTRLLVL.